Below, 23 T cell receptor beta chains from the same sample are listed, as sequenced in a study of T cell repertoires in aging, cancer and after chemotherapy. Peripheral blood genomic DNA, not sorted cells or RNA, was the template. Rearranged V-D-J TRB sequences were amplified with a mixed TRB-A/B primer pool. A single record per CDR3 protein comes from TCRdb applying MiXCR to the multiplex PCR reads. The table includes around 3,000 distinct CDR3 sequences, around 21% detected once. Sequencing used blood. The receptors stem from a human donor with a solid tumor.

The V call is TRBV4-3, the J call TRBJ2-3; TRBD2 matches 13 bases. The CDR3 is 19 amino acids. Germline V gene data show CDR1 as LGHNA and CDR2 as YSLEER. After removal of 0 bases from V and 0 bases from J, the junction contained 6 bases not matched to a gene. CDR3 sequence reads: CASSQDRGLAGLSTDTQYF. The DNA of the CDR3 is TGCGCCAGCAGCCAAGATCGGGGACTAGCGGGGCTCAGCACAGATACGCAGTATTTT.

The J gene is TRBJ1-1, the V gene TRBV5-5, with 8 nucleotides matching TRBD1. The junction had 5 bases not matched to a gene; V was cut back by 4 bases and J by 0 bases. Looked up from germline, CDR1 is SGHKS and CDR2 is YYEKEE (reference sequence). The CDR3 length is 15 residues. CDR3 sequence (DNA): TGTGCCAGCAGCCCCGGGGGACAGGTGAACACTGAAGCTTTCTTT. Translation: CASSPGGQVNTEAFF.

By share, this clonotype counts as medium-sized. The rearrangement uses TRBV20-1 and TRBJ1-1, with 11 bases identical to TRBD1. Germline CDR1 reads DFQATT; CDR2 reads SNEGSKA (reference sequence). The J segment lost 1 base and the V segment lost 8 bases, leaving 6 bases of the junction unmatched. The CDR3 covers 14 residues. As DNA, the CDR3 is TGCAGTCCAGGACAGGGGGCTGGGAACACTGAAGCTTTCTTT. As protein: CSPGQGAGNTEAFF.

Within the sample, this clonotype is medium-sized. This chain uses TRBV13 with TRBJ1-3; 7 nucleotides match TRBD1. There are 13 residues in the CDR3. Per the germline V gene, CDR1 is PRHDT and CDR2 is FYEKMQ (reference sequence). J gave up 4 bases and V 5 bases, and 2 bases lay outside the gene matches. CDR3 in amino acids: CASSDRAGNTIYF. The CDR3 bases are TGTGCCAGCAGCGACAGGGCGGGAAACACCATATATTTT.

This chain joins TRBV6-2 or TRBV6-3 and TRBJ1-3; D ambiguous. The CDR3 length is 16 residues. Germline V gene sequence: CDR1 MNHEY, CDR2 SVGEGT. The V end lost 2 bases, the J end lost 0 bases, and 11 bases lay between the germline ends. CDR3 in amino acids: CASSYHDPHSGNTIYF. In nucleotides, the CDR3 is TGTGCCAGCAGTTACCACGATCCACACTCTGGAAACACCATATATTTT.

The chain recombines TRBV5-1 with TRBJ1-1, with a weak D call TRBD1 (6 bases). Germline V CDR1 and CDR2: SGHRS, YFSETQ. This CDR3 has 18 amino acids. V was trimmed by 0 bases and J by 0 bases, leaving 18 bases between them. CDR3 loop: CASSLAAQGQGLNTEAFF. The DNA of the CDR3 is TGCGCCAGCAGCTTGGCCGCCCAGGGTCAGGGGCTGAACACTGAAGCTTTCTTT.

The sample holds a few counts of this clonotype. This rearrangement joins TRBV6-4 to TRBJ1-5; D is undetermined. CDR3 size: 15 residues. Germline V gene sequence: CDR1 MRHNA, CDR2 SNTAGT. V was cut by 5 bases and J by 1 base, with 12 bases left in between. The CDR3 DNA reads TGTGCCAGCAGTAAAGGCAGGCAGAGCAATCAGCCCCAGCATTTT. Protein product: CASSKGRQSNQPQHF.

The J gene is TRBJ2-5, the V gene TRBV6-5, with 9 bases matching TRBD1. The CDR3 runs 17 residues. With V trimmed by 7 bases and J by 1 base, 13 bases remained unmatched. Germline CDR1 reads MNHEY; CDR2 reads SVGAGI. CDR3 DNA sequence: TGTGCCAGCAACCGTCGACAGGGGGGGCCGGGCCAAGAGACCCAGTACTTC. It specifies CASNRRQGGPGQETQYF.

This clonotype has a handful of counts. V and J are TRBV2 and TRBJ1-1, with TRBD1 as a possible D gene (6 bases). The CDR3 totals 12 residues. Trimming stripped 7 bases from V and 7 bases from J, with 13 bases between. Germline V gene data show CDR1 as SNHLY and CDR2 as FYNNEI. CDR3 region: CASTLYRDEAFF. In DNA form, the CDR3 reads TGTGCCAGCACTCTATACAGGGATGAAGCTTTCTTT.

By its share, this clonotype is medium-sized. This chain connects TRBV6-2 or TRBV6-3 to TRBJ2-7; no clear D gene. V lost 7 bases to trimming and J lost 0 bases, with 16 bases between them. The CDR3 extends over 15 amino acids. The germline V gene has CDR1 MNHEY and CDR2 SVGEGT. The CDR3 loop reads CASTPEVLLSYEQYF. The CDR3 bases are TGTGCCAGCACCCCTGAGGTTCTACTCTCCTACGAGCAGTACTTC.

In the case of this clonotype: At one end, the junction sequence differs from germline, possibly due to a read error. The chain couples TRBV6-2 or TRBV6-3 to TRBJ1-4; D unclear. This CDR3 region has 12 residues. Germline CDR1 MNHEY, CDR2 SVGEGT. The CDR3 sequence: CDSSPLNEKLFF. The DNA for the CDR3 is TGTGACAGCAGTCCCCTGAATGAAAAACTGTTTTTT.

This clonotype is labeled as medium-sized. The chain joins TRBV6-1 to TRBJ2-3, with 8 nucleotides matching TRBD1. V lost 6 bases to trimming and J lost 6 bases; unmatched junction nucleotides: 11. Germline V gene sequence: CDR1 MNHNS, CDR2 SASEGT. The CDR3 runs to 15 residues. Here the CDR3 reads CASRLPGQAADTQYF. CDR3 nucleotides: TGTGCCAGCAGGCTACCGGGACAGGCAGCCGATACGCAGTATTTT.

This clonotype counts as medium-sized. The DNA for the CDR3 is TGTGCCAGCAGCCTCAATTACGAGCAGTACTTC. Its translation is CASSLNYEQYF. The chain combines TRBV7-9 with TRBJ2-7; D gene uncertain. Germline assignment: CDR1 SEHNR and CDR2 FQNEAQ (reference sequence). CDR3 length: 11 amino acids. V was shortened by 5 bases and J by 4 bases, with 6 bases between the two germline ends.

This clonotype has just a few counts. This chain uses TRBV10-3 with TRBJ1-2; 7 bases are shared with TRBD1. After removal of 6 bases from V and 8 bases from J, the junction contained 9 bases not matched to a gene. CDR1 is ENHRY, CDR2 SYGVKD, per germline. The CDR3 length is 13 residues. The CDR3 here is CAISDRVIRGYTF. The CDR3 DNA is TGTGCCATCAGCGACAGGGTGATCCGCGGCTACACCTTC.

This clonotype counts as medium-sized. The V call is TRBV6-5, the J call TRBJ1-4; D is undetermined. This CDR3 has 15 amino acids. Germline V gene sequence: CDR1 MNHEY, CDR2 SVGAGI. V was cut by 2 bases and J by 8 bases, with 15 bases left in between. The CDR3 loop reads CASSYGRILGEKLFF. The DNA of the CDR3 is TGTGCCAGCAGTTACGGGCGGATCCTTGGGGAAAAACTGTTTTTT.

In its sample, this clonotype is medium-sized. This rearrangement joins TRBV27 to TRBJ1-4; D perhaps matches TRBD1 (5 bases). The germline V gene has CDR1 MNHEY and CDR2 SMNVEV (reference sequence). The CDR3 contains 13 residues. Trimming removed 4 bases at V and 10 bases at J, with 13 bases between. The DNA of the CDR3 is TGTGCCAGCAGTTACGAACCGAGGGGAAAACTGTTTTTT. Translated, it gives CASSYEPRGKLFF.

This clonotype has just a few counts. CDR3 residues: CASSLEGGNNEQYF. The CDR3 DNA reads TGTGCCAGCAGCTTAGAAGGGGGCAACAACGAGCAGTACTTC. The chain links TRBV13 to TRBJ2-7; 7 nucleotides agree with TRBD1. Germline CDR1 and CDR2: PRHDT and FYEKMQ (reference sequence). The trim removed 1 base at V and 5 bases at J, leaving 5 bases unmatched. CDR3 length equals 14 residues.

This clonotype was counted only a few times. This chain joins TRBV6-2 or TRBV6-3 and TRBJ2-3, with D hard to call. Trimming left V 5 bases short and J 0 bases short, with 18 bases between. Germline CDR1 is MNHEY and CDR2 is SVGEGT. This CDR3 comprises 17 residues. CDR3 coding DNA: TGTGCCAGCAGTGTTTGGTCCCACTCAGCTAGCACAGATACGCAGTATTTT. Protein: CASSVWSHSASTDTQYF.

The chain couples TRBV27 to TRBJ2-1; the match to TRBD2 covers 9 bases. V dropped 2 bases and J dropped 1; count of bases not matched to a gene: 6. The CDR3 totals 17 residues. Germline V CDR1 and CDR2: MNHEY, SMNVEV (reference sequence). CDR3 nucleotides: TGTGCCAGCAGTTTAGTTAGCGGGGGCCAATCCTACAATGAGCAGTTCTTC. Encoded protein: CASSLVSGGQSYNEQFF.

This clonotype was counted only a few times. The chain has TRBV7-2 and TRBJ2-7, with no clear D. V was trimmed by 5 bases and J by 3 bases, leaving 14 bases between them. Germline V gene lookup returns CDR1 SGHTA and CDR2 FQGNSA. This CDR3 comprises 14 residues. The CDR3 DNA is TGTGCCAGCAGCCCGAACAGACCCGGCTACGAGCAGTACTTC. Encoded protein: CASSPNRPGYEQYF.

By frequency in the sample, this clonotype is medium-sized (0.01 to 0.1%). The chain has TRBV20-1 and TRBJ1-2, with 10 bases identical to TRBD1. Germline lookup yields CDR1 DFQATT and CDR2 SNEGSKA (reference sequence). The CDR3 sequence is 14 residues long. V trimming: 4 bases; J trimming: 4 bases; junction bases outside the gene matches: 6. CDR3 nucleotide sequence: TGCAGTGCTATTCGACAGGGGGCCAGCTATGGCTACACCTTC. This gives the protein CSAIRQGASYGYTF.

This clonotype was seen a few times. The chain couples TRBV11-3 to TRBJ2-3, with D uncertain. Per the germline V gene, CDR1 is SGHNT and CDR2 is YENEEA. Trimming took 5 bases from V and 3 from J, leaving 15 bases between them. The CDR3 extends over 15 amino acids. The chain's CDR3 is CASSQEFDATDTQYF. CDR3 bases: TGTGCCAGCAGCCAAGAATTTGACGCAACAGATACGCAGTATTTT.

On this clonotype: At one of its ends the junction is not consistent with the germline gene, which may arise from a read error. The chain combines TRBV6-5 with TRBJ2-3, with D maybe TRBD2 (6 bases). Germline loops: CDR1 MNHEY, CDR2 SVGAGI. The CDR3 has 14 amino acids. The CDR3 nucleotides are TGTGCCAGCAGCCTCACCGGGAGCACAGATACGCAGAATTTT. It translates to CASSLTGSTDTQNF.